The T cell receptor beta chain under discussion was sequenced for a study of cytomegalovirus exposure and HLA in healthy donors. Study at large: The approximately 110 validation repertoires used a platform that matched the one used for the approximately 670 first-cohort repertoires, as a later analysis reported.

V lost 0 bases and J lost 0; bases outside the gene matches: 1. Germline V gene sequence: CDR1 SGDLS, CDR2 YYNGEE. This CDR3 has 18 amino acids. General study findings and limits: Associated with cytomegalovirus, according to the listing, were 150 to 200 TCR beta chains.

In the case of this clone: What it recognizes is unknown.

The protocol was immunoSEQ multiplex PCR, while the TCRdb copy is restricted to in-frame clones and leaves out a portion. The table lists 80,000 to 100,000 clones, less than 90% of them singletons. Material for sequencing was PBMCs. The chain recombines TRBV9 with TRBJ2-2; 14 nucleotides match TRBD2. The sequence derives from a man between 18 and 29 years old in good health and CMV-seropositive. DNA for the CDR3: TGTGCCAGCAGCGTAGTGGGACTAGCGGGGGCGAACACCGGGGAGCTGTTTTTT. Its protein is CASSVVGLAGANTGELFF.